This T cell receptor beta chain derives from a study of control samples from healthy donors and cancer patients. Libraries were prepared by immunoSEQ multiplex PCR; TCRdb keeps only in-frame clonotypes and omits some of them. There are approximately 120,000 clones in the sample; about 90% occur only once, and about 2.7% lies in the top ten. CDR1 SGHRS and CDR2 YFSETQ come from the germline V gene. The CDR3 loop spans 16 amino acids. The ends were cut back, 7 bases at V and 7 bases at J, with 24 bases in the middle. The chain uses TRBV5-1 and TRBJ2-1; D may be TRBD1 (5 bases). The receptor comes from a man between 60 and 75 years old in good health. The sample taken for sequencing was blood. The CDR3 is CASGPRASRSRNEQFF. For the CDR3, the DNA is TGCGCCAGCGGGCCCAGGGCCAGTCGGTCTCGAAATGAGCAGTTCTTC. Combining the CDR3 with reference TRBV5-1 and TRBJ2-1 gives the whole variable domain KAGVTQTPRYLIKTRGQQVTLSCSPISGHRSVSWYQQTPGQGLQFLFEYFSETQRNKGNFPGRFSGRQFSNSRSEMNVSTLELGDSALYLCASGPRASRSRNEQFFGPGTRLTVL.